This is a list of T cell receptor beta chains from one sample in a study of identical twins. TCRdb reanalysed the 5' RACE reads using MiXCR and keeps one entry per CDR3 protein. The table shows under 900,000 distinct CDR3 sequences, with approximately 18% occurring only once. These same data were also listed under a study on T cells expressing NK-cell markers.

Sequenced material: PBMCs. Source of these receptors: a woman between 18 and 29 years old in good health. Each CDR3 is given with its conserved first and last residue. Each record gives: V gene, clone size, J gene, D gene, CDR3 DNA, CDR3 protein. The D gene is left open where the match is weak. Clone size is not always given. Where it is, it says once, few, many or a class for expanded clones.

V gene: TRBV20-1; clone size: -; J gene: TRBJ2-7; D gene: -; CDR3 DNA: TGCAGTGCTAGAGATCCAGGGTGGTACGAGCAGTACTTC; CDR3 protein: CSARDPGWYEQYF
V gene: TRBV15; clone size: few; J gene: TRBJ2-1; D gene: -; CDR3 DNA: TGTGCCACCAGCAGACTAGGAATCAATGAGCAGTTCTTC; CDR3 protein: CATSRLGINEQFF
V gene: TRBV20-1; clone size: few; J gene: TRBJ2-1; D gene: -; CDR3 DNA: TGCAGTGCTATAATCAGGGGTCTAGGGCAGTTCTTC; CDR3 protein: CSAIIRGLGQFF
V gene: TRBV6-6; clone size: -; J gene: TRBJ1-6; D gene: -; CDR3 DNA: TGTGCCAGCAGTTACAAGAATTCAGCCCTCCACTTT; CDR3 protein: CASSYKNSALHF
V gene: TRBV12-3/TRBV12-4; clone size: -; J gene: TRBJ2-1; D gene: TRBD1; CDR3 DNA: TGTGCCAGCAGATGCCGGGACAGGGGCTACAATGAGCAGTTCTTC; CDR3 protein: CASRCRDRGYNEQFF
V gene: TRBV12-3/TRBV12-4; clone size: many; J gene: TRBJ1-1; D gene: -; CDR3 DNA: TGCGCCAGCAGTCGGGAGTTGAACACTGAAGCTTTCTTT; CDR3 protein: CASSRELNTEAFF
V gene: TRBV27; clone size: -; J gene: TRBJ1-6; D gene: -; CDR3 DNA: TGTGCCAGCAGTTTATACAGTAATTCACCCCTCCACTTT; CDR3 protein: CASSLYSNSPLHF
V gene: TRBV20-1; clone size: few; J gene: TRBJ2-1; D gene: TRBD2; CDR3 DNA: TGCAGTGCTCCCTTGGCGGGGGGTAATGAGCAGTTCTTC; CDR3 protein: CSAPLAGGNEQFF
V gene: TRBV12-3/TRBV12-4; clone size: -; J gene: TRBJ2-1; D gene: TRBD2; CDR3 DNA: TGTGCCAGCAGACTAGCGCGGTCCAATGAGCAGTTCTTC; CDR3 protein: CASRLARSNEQFF
V gene: TRBV12-3/TRBV12-4; clone size: few; J gene: TRBJ2-5; D gene: -; CDR3 DNA: TGTGCCAGCAGTCCCCGACTAGTATATCAAGAGACCCAGTACTTC; CDR3 protein: CASSPRLVYQETQYF
V gene: TRBV12-5; clone size: few; J gene: TRBJ1-2; D gene: -; CDR3 DNA: TGTGCTAGTGGTTTAGACGGCGGGAACTATGGCTACACCTTC; CDR3 protein: CASGLDGGNYGYTF
V gene: TRBV12-3/TRBV12-4; clone size: -; J gene: TRBJ2-1; D gene: -; CDR3 DNA: TGTGCCAGCAGTTTTCCGGGACCCGCGCTCTTC; CDR3 protein: CASSFPGPALF
V gene: TRBV29-1; clone size: few; J gene: TRBJ2-1; D gene: TRBD2; CDR3 DNA: TGCAGCGTTGATTTCGGACTAGCGGAGCAGTTCTTC; CDR3 protein: CSVDFGLAEQFF
V gene: TRBV4-2; clone size: -; J gene: TRBJ2-7; D gene: -; CDR3 DNA: TGTGCCATCAGCCTGGGACCCCTGAGGGGAACCTACGAGCAGTACTTC; CDR3 protein: CAISLGPLRGTYEQYF